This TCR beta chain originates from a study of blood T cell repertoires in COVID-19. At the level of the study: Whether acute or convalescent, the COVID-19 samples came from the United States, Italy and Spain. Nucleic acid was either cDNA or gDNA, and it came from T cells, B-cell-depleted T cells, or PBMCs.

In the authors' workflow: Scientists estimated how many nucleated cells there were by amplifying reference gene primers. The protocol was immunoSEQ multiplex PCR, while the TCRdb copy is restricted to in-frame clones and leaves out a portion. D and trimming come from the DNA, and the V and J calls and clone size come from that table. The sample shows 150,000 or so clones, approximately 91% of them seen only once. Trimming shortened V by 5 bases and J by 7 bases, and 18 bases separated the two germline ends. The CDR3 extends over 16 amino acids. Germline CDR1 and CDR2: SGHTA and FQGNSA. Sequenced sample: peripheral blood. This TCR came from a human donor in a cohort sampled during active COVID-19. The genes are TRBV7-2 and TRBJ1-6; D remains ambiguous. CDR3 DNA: TGTGCCAGCAGCCCGAGGACGGGAGGAGGGAATTCACCCCTCCACTTT. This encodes CASSPRTGGGNSPLHF.